The TCR beta chain described here comes from a study of T cells in Graves' hyperthyroidism and ophthalmopathy. Across the study: Peripheral blood collection took place at initial diagnosis, before any treatment.

Using RNA transcripts as the source, TCR beta CDR3 regions were amplified. HTBI primers were used for first-round RT-PCR of the TCR CDR3. TCRdb ran MiXCR on the multiplex PCR reads and lists one entry per CDR3 protein. This sample has hundreds of thousands of distinct CDR3 sequences, with about an eighth found just once. This CDR3 contains 14 residues. The V end was cut by 6 bases, the J end by 3 bases, with 12 bases between. Germline values: CDR1 SNHLY, CDR2 FYNNEI. Notes on the study in general: By a 13 V-J model, ophthalmopathy was set apart from stable hyperthyroidism.

PBMCs came from more than 9.5 ml fresh peripheral blood. This clonotype has a count of ten or more. Its target is unknown. The receptor was derived from a man aged 50 or older with Graves' ophthalmopathy. The rearrangement links TRBV2 to TRBJ2-1; weak D call: TRBD1 (5 bases). Sequenced: blood. The CDR3 DNA reads TGTGCCAGCAGCGAGTGGGGCAGCTACAATGAGCAGTTCTTC. It encodes CASSEWGSYNEQFF.